This TCR beta chain is drawn from a study of response to subunit inactivated influenza vaccine. TCRdb processed the RT-PCR reads anew with MiXCR; each CDR3 protein has one entry. The sample consists of about 650,000 distinct CDR3 sequences, less than 15% of them appearing once. The CDR3 runs to 14 residues. Germline CDR1 is SGHRS and CDR2 is YFSETQ. Trimming left V 0 bases short and J 5 bases short, with 9 bases between. This TCR derives from a man in his fifties or sixties who received an inactivated influenza vaccine. The chain uses TRBV5-1 and TRBJ2-1; D is unresolved. The source material was PBMCs from blood, sampled around 15 days before vaccination. The CDR3 coding sequence is TGCGCCAGCAGCTTGGATTCCAGGAACAATGAGCAGTTCTTC. Translation gives CASSLDSRNNEQFF.